Each of the 8 T cell receptor beta chains below was sequenced from the same sample in a study of blood T cell repertoires in COVID-19. The method was immunoSEQ multiplex PCR; TCRdb's version includes in-frame clones alone and lacks a portion of them. The sample includes 26,000 or so clones, around 90% of them seen just once. What was sequenced was peripheral blood. These receptors were obtained from a man between 65 and 85 years old with acute or convalescent COVID-19.

This chain uses TRBV19 with TRBJ2-2; weak D call: TRBD2 (5 bases). CDR3 length: 13 residues. The V gene lost 8 bases and the J gene lost 3 bases, with 10 bases spanning the gap. Per the germline V gene, CDR1 is LNHDA and CDR2 is SQIVND (reference sequence). The CDR3 sequence: CASEGQYTGELFF. The CDR3 DNA sequence: TGTGCCAGTGAGGGTCAGTACACCGGGGAGCTGTTTTTT. Full variable domain (outside the CDR3, taken from reference TRBV19 and TRBJ2-2): DGGITQSPKYLFRKEGQNVTLSCEQNLNHDAMYWYRQDPGQGLRLIYYSQIVNDFQKGDIAEGYSVSREKKESFPLTVTSAQKNPTAFYLCASEGQYTGELFFGEGSRLTVL.

This rearrangement joins TRBV19 to TRBJ1-5; the D gene is possibly TRBD1 (5 bases). Trimming removed 9 bases from V and 5 bases from J, with 17 bases in between. Germline CDR1 and CDR2: LNHDA and SQIVND (reference sequence). CDR3 length equals 14 residues. In DNA, the CDR3 is TGTGCCAGCGGCCGCCAGGGAGGCTATCAGCCCCAGCATTTT. As protein: CASGRQGGYQPQHF.

V usage is TRBV7-2 and J usage is TRBJ1-5, with a weak D call TRBD1 (6 bases). The ends were cut back, 4 bases at V and 4 bases at J, with 14 bases in the middle. Looked up from germline, CDR1 is SGHTA and CDR2 is FQGNSA. This CDR3 comprises 15 residues. The CDR3 region has the DNA TGTGCCAGCAGCTGGTGGGGGGGCCCTAATCAGCCCCAGCATTTT. This codes for CASSWWGGPNQPQHF.

The count of this clone is one. This sequence joins TRBV14 and TRBJ2-3; D not resolved. V was cut by 3 bases and J by 0 bases, with 7 bases left in between. CDR3 length equals 14 residues. Germline values: CDR1 SGHDN, CDR2 FVKESK. In nucleotides, the CDR3 is TGTGCCAGCAGCCACGTACAGAGCACAGATACGCAGTATTTT. Its translation: CASSHVQSTDTQYF. The entire variable domain, with the rest obtained from reference TRBV14 and TRBJ2-3, is as follows: EAGVTQFPSHSVIEKGQTVTLRCDPISGHDNLYWYRRVMGKEIKFLLHFVKESKQDESGMPNNRFLAERTGGTYSTLKVQPAELEDSGVYFCASSHVQSTDTQYFGPGTRLTVL.

The rearrangement links TRBV4-3 to TRBJ2-2; TRBD2 aligns across 13 bases. CDR3 length: 18 residues. Trimming at V came to 0 bases and at J to 2 bases, leaving 3 bases not matched to a gene. CDR1 is LGHNA, CDR2 YSLEER, per germline. The CDR3 reads CASSQELAGGINTGELFF. The CDR3 DNA follows: TGCGCCAGCAGCCAAGAACTAGCGGGAGGGATAAACACCGGGGAGCTGTTTTTT.

J is TRBJ2-1 and V is TRBV2; 7 bases are shared with TRBD2. Germline CDR1 reads SNHLY; CDR2 reads FYNNEI. The CDR3 loop spans 13 amino acids. The trim removed 7 bases at V and 6 bases at J, leaving 6 bases unmatched. As DNA, the CDR3 is TGTGCCAGCAATGGACTAGAAGCCAATGAGCAGTTCTTC. This sequence encodes CASNGLEANEQFF. The full variable domain, completed using reference TRBV2 and TRBJ2-1, is EPEVTQTPSHQVTQMGQEVILRCVPISNHLYFYWYRQILGQKVEFLVSFYNNEISEKSEIFDDQFSVERPDGSNFTLKIRSTKLEDSAMYFCASNGLEANEQFFGPGTRLTVL.

This chain uses TRBV29-1 with TRBJ1-4; D not resolved. Trimming cost V 5 bases and J 11 bases, with 15 bases left between them. The CDR3 has 12 residues. Germline V gives CDR1 SQVTM, CDR2 ANQGSEA. CDR3 sequence (DNA): TGCAGCGTTTCTAACAACACGGGGAAACTGTTTTTT. Protein: CSVSNNTGKLFF.

V and J are TRBV5-1 and TRBJ1-4, with D perhaps TRBD1 (5 bases). Germline lookup yields CDR1 SGHRS and CDR2 YFSETQ. This CDR3 has 16 residues. Between the trimmed V and J ends, which lost 4 bases and 2 bases, there was a span of 15 bases. The CDR3 DNA follows: TGCGCCAGCAGCGTAGCCTCGGGGGGGACTAATGAAAAACTGTTTTTT. Translated: CASSVASGGTNEKLFF.